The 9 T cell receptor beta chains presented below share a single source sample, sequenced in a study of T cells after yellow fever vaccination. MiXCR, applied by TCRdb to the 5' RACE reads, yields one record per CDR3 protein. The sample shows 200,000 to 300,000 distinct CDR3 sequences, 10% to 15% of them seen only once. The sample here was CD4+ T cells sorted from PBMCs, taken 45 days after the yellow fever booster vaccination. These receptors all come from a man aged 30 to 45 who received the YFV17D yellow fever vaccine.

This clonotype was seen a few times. CDR3 sequence reads: CASSVDTDTEAFF. As DNA, the CDR3 is TGTGCCAGCAGCGTAGACACCGACACTGAAGCTTTCTTT. V is TRBV9 and J is TRBJ1-1; D not resolved. This CDR3 is built from 13 residues. Per germline, CDR1 SGDLS and CDR2 YYNGEE. The V end was cut by 0 bases, the J end by 3 bases, with 6 bases between.

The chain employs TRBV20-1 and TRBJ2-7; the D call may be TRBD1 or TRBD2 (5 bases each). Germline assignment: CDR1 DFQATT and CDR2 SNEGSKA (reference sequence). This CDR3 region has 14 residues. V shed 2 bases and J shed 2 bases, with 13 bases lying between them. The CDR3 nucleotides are TGCAGTGCTAGACCCGGGACGTACCCCTACGAGCAGTACTTC. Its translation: CSARPGTYPYEQYF.

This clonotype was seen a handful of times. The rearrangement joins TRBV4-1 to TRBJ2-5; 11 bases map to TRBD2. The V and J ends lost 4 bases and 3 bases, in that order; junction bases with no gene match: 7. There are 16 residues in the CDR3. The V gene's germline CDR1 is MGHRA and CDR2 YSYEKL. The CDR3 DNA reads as TGCGCCAGCAGCCGAACCCCGGGACTAGCGGAAGAGACCCAGTACTTC. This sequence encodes CASSRTPGLAEETQYF.

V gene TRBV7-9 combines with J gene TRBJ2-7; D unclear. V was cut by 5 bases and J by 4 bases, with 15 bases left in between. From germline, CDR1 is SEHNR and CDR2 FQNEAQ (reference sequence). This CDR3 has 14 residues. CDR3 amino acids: CASSELAAPYEQYF. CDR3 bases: TGTGCCAGCAGCGAACTTGCGGCTCCATACGAGCAGTACTTC.

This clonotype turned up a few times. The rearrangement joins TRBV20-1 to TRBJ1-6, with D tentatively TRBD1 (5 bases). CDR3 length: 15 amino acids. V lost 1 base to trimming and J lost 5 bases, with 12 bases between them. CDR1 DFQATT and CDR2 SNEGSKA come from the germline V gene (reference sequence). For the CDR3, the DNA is TGCAGTGCTAGAGGGGACTCGGGGAATAATTCACCCCTCCACTTT. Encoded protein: CSARGDSGNNSPLHF.

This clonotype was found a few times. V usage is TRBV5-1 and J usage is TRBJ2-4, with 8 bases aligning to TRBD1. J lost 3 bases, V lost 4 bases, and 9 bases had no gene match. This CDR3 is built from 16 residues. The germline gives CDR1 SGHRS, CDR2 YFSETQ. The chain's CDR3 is CASSQPTDRDKNIQYF. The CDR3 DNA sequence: TGCGCCAGCAGCCAACCTACGGACAGGGACAAAAACATTCAGTACTTC.

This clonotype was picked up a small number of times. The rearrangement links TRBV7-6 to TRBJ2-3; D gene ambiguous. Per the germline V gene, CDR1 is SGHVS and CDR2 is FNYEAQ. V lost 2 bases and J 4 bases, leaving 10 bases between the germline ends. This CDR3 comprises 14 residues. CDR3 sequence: CASSLWASSDTQYF. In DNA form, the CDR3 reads TGTGCCAGCAGCTTATGGGCCAGCTCAGATACGCAGTATTTT.

CDR3 protein: CASSPGASGFNEQFF. CDR3 DNA: TGCGCCAGCAGCCCCGGGGCCTCCGGATTCAATGAGCAGTTCTTC. The chain recombines TRBV4-3 with TRBJ2-1; D could derive from TRBD1 or TRBD2 (5 bases each). The germline V and J ends were trimmed by 4 bases and 6 bases, with 16 bases remaining between them. There are 15 residues in the CDR3. Germline V lookup: CDR1 LGHNA, CDR2 YSLEER.

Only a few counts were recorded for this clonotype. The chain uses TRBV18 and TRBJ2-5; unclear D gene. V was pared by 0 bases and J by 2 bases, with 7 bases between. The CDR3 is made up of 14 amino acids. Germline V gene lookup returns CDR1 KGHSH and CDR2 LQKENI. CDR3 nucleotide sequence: TGTGCCAGCTCACCACCCTTTCGGCAAGAGACCCAGTACTTC. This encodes CASSPPFRQETQYF.